This T cell receptor beta chain was profiled in a study of cytomegalovirus exposure and HLA in healthy donors. Whole-study results and caveats: Relative to equally common others, HLA-associated TCR beta chains showed greater clonal expansion in a later analysis. TCR beta V- and J-gene trimming, according to a later analysis, was linked to a missense DCLRE1C variant. For most TCR sequences rarity was the rule, although some public TCRs occurred in many donors.

V lost 3 bases to trimming and J lost 6 bases; unmatched junction nucleotides: 9. The CDR3 totals 15 residues. CDR1 and CDR2 (germline): MDHEN, SYDVKM. About this clone itself: Antigen specificity is unknown.

A multiplex PCR was run with 60 Vbeta primers and 13 Jbeta primers. Using immunoSEQ multiplex PCR, the repertoire was profiled, and TCRdb retains in-frame clones only, with some absent. The sample records approximately 210,000 clones, about 76% being singletons. The gene calls are TRBV28 and TRBJ2-7; 9 positions match TRBD2. Sequenced sample: PBMCs. The sequence derives from a male donor in good health and CMV-seropositive. The CDR3 coding sequence is TGTGCCAGCAGTTTTCCTGCGGGAGGGCCACCCGAGCAGTACTTC. Amino acid sequence: CASSFPAGGPPEQYF.